This T cell receptor beta chain was profiled in a study of Tregs in tolerant kidney transplant recipients. Background on the study: Mixed chimerism was transient after nonmyeloablative marrow transplants from related graft donors.

Some clones are missing from TCRdb's copy, which holds only in-frame ones; the method was immunoSEQ multiplex PCR. Counted here are fewer than 80,000 clones, around 90% occurring once; the ten biggest clones make up about 0.36%. CD4+CD25+CD127- Tregs, CD4+CD25- non-Tregs, CD4 and CD8 cells were sorted. Germline V gene data show CDR1 as GTSNPN and CDR2 as SVGIG (reference sequence). The CDR3 length is 15 residues. Losses at the gene ends were 3 bases for V and 2 bases for J; bases not matched to a gene: 2. Here the sequenced sample was CD4+ T cells from blood, taken before the transplant. The TCR sequence derives from a human donor who received a combined kidney and bone marrow transplant. The chain employs TRBV30 and TRBJ2-3; TRBD2 agrees at 13 bases. The CDR3 DNA follows: TGTGCCTGGAGAGGACTAGCGGGAGCCACAGATACGCAGTATTTT. Translating it yields CAWRGLAGATDTQYF.